A single sample is the source of the 19 T cell receptor beta chains below, sequenced in a study of PD-L1 blockade in urothelial cancer. Only in-frame clones appear in the TCRdb table, and some are missing; sequencing was by immunoSEQ multiplex PCR. The profile shows 30,000 to 40,000 clones, about 80% of them singletons. The sequencing here drew on PBMCs, taken around atezolizumab (anti-PD-L1) treatment. The receptors stem from a man aged 65 to 85 with urothelial cancer.

V and J are TRBV14 and TRBJ2-1; 7 bases are a match to TRBD2. From germline, CDR1 is SGHDN and CDR2 FVKESK. The CDR3 runs 18 residues. The ends lost 5 bases at V and 3 bases at J; junction bases unmatched: 16. The CDR3 loop reads CASSSRIGPAGYYNEQFF. The CDR3 DNA sequence: TGTGCCAGCAGCTCAAGAATCGGGCCAGCGGGATACTACAATGAGCAGTTCTTC.

This sequence joins TRBV5-4 and TRBJ2-3, with 7 bases aligning to TRBD2. Germline values: CDR1 SGHNT, CDR2 YYREEE (reference sequence). The CDR3 covers 15 residues. Germline trimming cut 0 bases from V and 3 bases from J; bases unmatched to any gene: 4. CDR3 nucleotides: TGTGCCAGCAGCTTGGTGACTAGCAGGACAGATACGCAGTATTTT. Amino acids: CASSLVTSRTDTQYF.

The chain employs TRBV6-1 and TRBJ2-3; 10 bases are a match to TRBD2. The CDR3 totals 15 residues. Germline V gene sequence: CDR1 MNHNS, CDR2 SASEGT. The V segment lost 7 bases and the J segment 6 bases; nucleotides outside the gene matches: 10. In DNA, the CDR3 is TGTGCCAGCACCCATACTAGCGGGGAGTTTGATACGCAGTATTTT. It translates to CASTHTSGEFDTQYF.

This chain connects TRBV18 to TRBJ2-2, with D perhaps TRBD1 (5 bases). V was clipped by 1 base and J by 5 bases, with 5 bases between them. This CDR3 is 13 amino acids long. Germline V gives CDR1 KGHSH, CDR2 LQKENI. CDR3 in DNA: TGTGCCAGCTCACCACAGGGGACCGGGGAGCTGTTTTTT. It is translated as CASSPQGTGELFF.

The chain has TRBV7-3 and TRBJ2-1; 11 nucleotides align to TRBD2. CDR1 SGHTA and CDR2 FQGTGA come from the germline V gene. V shed 5 bases and J 4 bases; nucleotides not matched to a gene: 4. The CDR3 spans 15 residues. CDR3 DNA sequence: TGTGCCAGCAGCCGTATAGCGGGGGGGTACAATGAGCAGTTCTTC. Amino acid sequence: CASSRIAGGYNEQFF.

The chain links TRBV6-5 to TRBJ1-3; no reliable D call. Germline V gene data show CDR1 as MNHEY and CDR2 as SVGAGI. The ends were cut back, 9 bases at V and 0 bases at J, with 12 bases in the middle. The CDR3 sequence is 14 residues long. CDR3 in DNA: TGTGCCAGTTCAACCGGGTTCTCTGGAAACACCATATATTTT. It specifies CASSTGFSGNTIYF.

This rearrangement joins TRBV28 to TRBJ2-3, with D unresolved. This CDR3 region has 15 residues. With 2 bases removed from V and 5 bases from J, the gap between germline ends came to 14 bases. CDR1 is MDHEN and CDR2 is SYDVKM in the germline V gene. The CDR3 region is CASSLGELGGDTQYF. The CDR3 nucleotides read TGTGCCAGCAGTTTAGGTGAACTCGGCGGAGATACGCAGTATTTT.

The chain recombines TRBV2 with TRBJ1-1, with 7 bases fitting TRBD1. V lost 6 bases and J lost 6; bases outside the gene matches: 10. From germline, CDR1 is SNHLY and CDR2 FYNNEI. This CDR3 comprises 14 residues. DNA of the CDR3: TGTGCCAGCAGCGCCGAGACAGGGAGACCTGAAGCTTTCTTT. Translated, it gives CASSAETGRPEAFF.

The genes are TRBV2 and TRBJ2-7, with D perhaps matching TRBD2 (6 bases). This CDR3 region has 15 residues. Looked up from germline, CDR1 is SNHLY and CDR2 is FYNNEI. V was cut by 6 bases and J by 1 base, with 16 bases left in between. The CDR3 region has the DNA TGTGCCAGCAGGGATGACATCGGGGGTTCCTACGAGCAGTACTTC. Residues: CASRDDIGGSYEQYF.

The chain combines TRBV14 with TRBJ2-1; D is unresolved. Germline CDR1 SGHDN, CDR2 FVKESK. V gave up 4 bases and J gave up 0 bases, with 10 bases separating them. The CDR3 contains 15 residues. CDR3 sequence reads: CASSPLLSSYNEQFF. The CDR3 DNA reads as TGTGCCAGCAGCCCCCTACTGAGCTCCTACAATGAGCAGTTCTTC.

V is TRBV4-2 and J is TRBJ1-5, with TRBD1 matching 10 bases. The CDR3 totals 14 residues. Germline CDR1 reads LGHNA; CDR2 reads YNFKEQ. The V and J ends lost 3 bases and 8 bases, in that order; junction bases with no gene match: 4. The CDR3 is CASSQSTGGKPQHF. CDR3 bases: TGTGCCAGCAGCCAGTCGACAGGGGGCAAGCCCCAGCATTTT.

Worth noting for this clone: The junction departs from the called germline gene at one end, perhaps through a read error. The CDR3 nucleotides are TGTGCCACCAGTACAGGGGACCTTGAGGAGACCCAGTACTTC. Its protein product is CATSTGDLEETQYF. V gene TRBV10-3 combines with J gene TRBJ2-5; 7 bases agree with TRBD1. This CDR3 region has 14 residues. Germline V gene data show CDR1 as ENHRY and CDR2 as SYGVKD.

This clone was seen only once. The chain carries TRBV6-5 and TRBJ2-7; tentative D call: TRBD2 (6 bases). V shed 6 bases and J shed 2 bases, with 14 bases lying between them. Germline V gene lookup returns CDR1 MNHEY and CDR2 SVGAGI. The CDR3 is 14 residues long. CDR3 coding DNA: TGTGCCAGCAGAACCAGCGCGGGAACCTACGAGCAGTACTTC. This gives the protein CASRTSAGTYEQYF.

J is TRBJ1-1 and V is TRBV6-5; 9 bases line up with TRBD1. The germline CDR1 and CDR2 sequences are MNHEY and SVGAGI. Trimming took 6 bases from V and 1 from J; bases not matched to a gene: 6. The CDR3 is 15 residues long. CDR3 in DNA: TGTGCCAGCAGCTCTCGGACAGGGGCGAACACTGAAGCTTTCTTT. The encoded protein is CASSSRTGANTEAFF.

The V call is TRBV19, the J call TRBJ2-1; TRBD2 might be the D (5 bases). Germline values: CDR1 LNHDA, CDR2 SQIVND (reference sequence). The V and J ends lost 4 bases and 0 bases respectively, with 13 bases between them. The CDR3 consists of 16 residues. CDR3 in amino acids: CASSTRGYSSYNEQFF. CDR3 coding DNA: TGTGCCAGTAGTACCCGGGGTTACAGCTCCTACAATGAGCAGTTCTTC.

In DNA, the CDR3 is TGTGCCAGCAGTTTATCCAGGGAGACCCAGTACTTC. Encoded protein: CASSLSRETQYF. The V gene is TRBV28, the J gene TRBJ2-5; the D is unclear. The germline CDR1 and CDR2 sequences are MDHEN and SYDVKM. The CDR3 consists of 12 residues. The V and J ends lost 1 base and 5 bases respectively, with 5 bases between them.

The chain combines TRBV19 with TRBJ2-5; 10 bases match TRBD2. Germline V gene data show CDR1 as LNHDA and CDR2 as SQIVND (reference sequence). J lost 5 bases, V lost 5 bases, and 8 bases had no gene match. This CDR3 spans 15 amino acids. The DNA for the CDR3 is TGTGCCAGTAGTTCTAGCGGGGGCAGGAGGGAGACCCAGTACTTC. This gives the protein CASSSSGGRRETQYF.

The CDR3 reads CASSLNDRELFF. The CDR3 DNA reads TGCGCCAGCAGCTTGAACGACAGGGAGCTGTTTTTT. This chain joins TRBV5-1 and TRBJ2-2; D is unclear. This CDR3 is built from 12 residues. The germline gives CDR1 SGHRS, CDR2 YFSETQ. V was trimmed by 1 base and J by 9 bases, leaving 7 bases between them.

This clone appeared a few times. J is TRBJ2-3 and V is TRBV10-3, with 10 nucleotides matching TRBD2. Germline CDR1 is ENHRY and CDR2 is SYGVKD. The CDR3 sequence is 14 residues long. With 5 bases clipped from V and 3 bases from J, the junction kept 2 bases outside the gene matches. The chain's CDR3 is CAISPTSGTDTQYF. CDR3 nucleotides: TGTGCCATCAGTCCGACTAGCGGGACAGATACGCAGTATTTT.